This TCR beta chain was found in a study of shared clonotypes between healthy human individuals. From germline, CDR1 is MGHRA and CDR2 YSYEKL. The CDR3 loop spans 16 amino acids. The assay used deep level. Produced via immunoSEQ multiplex PCR; TCRdb's table is partial and in-frame only. The repertoire consists of approximately 500,000 clones, with less than 96% occurring once and the leading ten covering approximately 0.062%. Study results and limitations: The study generally estimated greater richness for naive than memory subsets.

A note on this clone: Its target is unknown.

The receptor was derived from a woman aged 25-40 years in good health. This chain uses TRBV4-1 with TRBJ2-5, with TRBD1 identical over 8 bases. The assigned J gene may be wrong: the sequence end matches TRBJ2-7 better. The sample was naive CD4+ T cells sorted from blood. This sample's subset: CD45RA+ positively selected. The CDR3 DNA is TGCGCCAGCAGCCCCGGACAGGGATTAATGAAAGACGAGCAGTACTTC. Amino acids: CASSPGQGLMKDEQYF.